The next 25 T cell receptor beta chains were all read from a single sample in a study of blood T cell repertoires in COVID-19. Sequencing was performed with immunoSEQ multiplex PCR; in TCRdb, only in-frame clones are kept and a portion is missing. The sample shows more than 110,000 clones, 86% of them seen only once. The sequenced sample was PBMCs or T cells enriched from blood (not recorded which). Receptor source: a man aged 50 to 60 who had recovered from COVID-19.

The genes are TRBV28 and TRBJ2-2; no definite D call. V lost 2 bases and J 1 base, leaving 8 bases between the germline ends. The CDR3 consists of 15 residues. Per the germline V gene, CDR1 is MDHEN and CDR2 is SYDVKM. Here the CDR3 DNA reads TGTGCCAGCAGTTTAGTGTTGAGGAACACCGGGGAGCTGTTTTTT. Translating gives CASSLVLRNTGELFF.

The genes are TRBV18 and TRBJ1-4; D gene unclear. The CDR3 consists of 13 residues. Germline lookup yields CDR1 KGHSH and CDR2 LQKENI. Trimming stripped 4 bases from V and 3 bases from J, with 6 bases between. CDR3 amino acids: CASSRGANEKLFF. CDR3 coding DNA: TGTGCCAGCTCACGAGGAGCTAATGAAAAACTGTTTTTT.

This clone has only one observation. The rearrangement uses TRBV7-2 and TRBJ2-7, with a possible D match to TRBD2 (7 bases). The CDR3 is 14 amino acids. The germline V gene encodes CDR1 SGHTA and CDR2 FQGNSA. V was clipped by 5 bases and J by 3 bases, with 14 bases between them. CDR3 sequence reads: CASSPPGGRYEQYF. As DNA, the CDR3 is TGTGCCAGCAGCCCCCCCGGGGGGCGCTACGAGCAGTACTTC.

The chain employs TRBV27 and TRBJ2-5, with 8 positions matching TRBD1. J lost 5 bases, V lost 4 bases, and 6 bases had no gene match. CDR3 length: 14 amino acids. From germline, CDR1 is MNHEY and CDR2 SMNVEV (reference sequence). The CDR3 sequence: CASSWGQVPETQYF. The CDR3 coding sequence is TGTGCCAGCAGTTGGGGACAGGTCCCGGAGACCCAGTACTTC.

The chain's CDR3 is CASTEGHSGTGGYTF. The CDR3 coding sequence is TGTGCCAGCACCGAGGGGCATTCAGGGACTGGCGGCTACACCTTC. This rearrangement joins TRBV2 to TRBJ1-2; D may be TRBD1 (5 bases). Per germline, CDR1 SNHLY and CDR2 FYNNEI. CDR3 length: 15 amino acids. Trimming pared 7 bases from V and 8 bases from J, leaving 23 bases between.

The V call is TRBV7-3, the J call TRBJ1-1, with a weak D call TRBD1 (5 bases). The CDR3 spans 13 residues. Germline V gene lookup returns CDR1 SGHTA and CDR2 FQGTGA. V was cut by 3 bases and J by 2 bases, with 7 bases left in between. Here the CDR3 DNA reads TGTGCCAGCAGCTTGACAGATAACACTGAAGCTTTCTTT. Protein sequence: CASSLTDNTEAFF.

The genes are TRBV5-1 and TRBJ2-3; D possibly corresponds to TRBD1 (6 bases). CDR3 length: 16 residues. CDR1 is SGHRS and CDR2 is YFSETQ in the germline V gene. Trimming removed 5 bases from V and 1 base from J, with 17 bases in between. The CDR3 reads CASRPPPGHRTDTQYF. The CDR3 region has the DNA TGCGCCAGCAGGCCCCCCCCGGGACACCGCACAGATACGCAGTATTTT.

The chain recombines TRBV19 with TRBJ2-1; D gene ambiguous. The CDR3 spans 11 residues. V lost 5 bases to trimming and J lost 9 bases, with 8 bases between them. Germline V lookup: CDR1 LNHDA, CDR2 SQIVND (reference sequence). The CDR3 nucleotides read TGTGCCAGTAGTGATAGGAGTGAGCAGTTCTTC. It codes for CASSDRSEQFF. Full variable domain (remainder filled in from reference TRBV19 and TRBJ2-1): DGGITQSPKYLFRKEGQNVTLSCEQNLNHDAMYWYRQDPGQGLRLIYYSQIVNDFQKGDIAEGYSVSREKKESFPLTVTSAQKNPTAFYLCASSDRSEQFFGPGTRLTVL.

This sequence joins TRBV29-1 and TRBJ1-2; TRBD1 matches 7 bases. The CDR3 is 15 amino acids. J gave up 8 bases and V 1 base, and 13 bases lay outside the gene matches. The V gene's germline CDR1 is SQVTM and CDR2 ANQGSEA. The CDR3 sequence is CSVEVNTGDPSGYTF. The CDR3 DNA sequence: TGCAGCGTTGAAGTCAACACAGGGGACCCCAGCGGCTACACCTTC.

This chain joins TRBV7-9 and TRBJ2-7; D is unresolved. The CDR3 spans 12 residues. Trimming stripped 0 bases from V and 5 bases from J, with 5 bases between. Germline V CDR1 and CDR2: SEHNR, FQNEAQ (reference sequence). DNA for the CDR3: TGTGCCAGCAGCTTAGCTAACAACGAGCAGTACTTC. Translating gives CASSLANNEQYF. Based on the CDR3 plus reference TRBV7-9 and TRBJ2-7, the full variable domain is DTGVSQNPRHKITKRGQNVTFRCDPISEHNRLYWYRQTLGQGPEFLTYFQNEAQLEKSRLLSDRFSAERPKGSFSTLEIQRTEQGDSAMYLCASSLANNEQYFGPGTRLTVT.

The chain joins TRBV28 to TRBJ2-1; the match to TRBD2 covers 10 bases. J lost 7 bases, V lost 3 bases, and 12 bases had no gene match. The CDR3 has 17 amino acids. CDR1 and CDR2 (germline): MDHEN, SYDVKM. CDR3 in amino acids: CASSFGLAGDTENEQFF. The CDR3 DNA is TGTGCCAGCAGTTTCGGCCTAGCGGGAGATACGGAAAATGAGCAGTTCTTC.

This clone was observed a single time. This chain connects TRBV5-4 to TRBJ2-3, with D perhaps matching TRBD2 (6 bases). CDR1 is SGHNT and CDR2 is YYREEE in the germline V gene (reference sequence). V was trimmed by 4 bases and J by 4 bases, leaving 13 bases between them. There are 14 residues in the CDR3. This chain's CDR3 is CASSPPGLADTQYF. The CDR3 coding sequence is TGTGCCAGCAGCCCCCCGGGACTTGCAGATACGCAGTATTTT.

This chain links TRBV14 with TRBJ2-3, with a tentative D call TRBD2 (6 bases). The CDR3 extends over 17 amino acids. V lost 1 base to trimming and J lost 3 bases, with 17 bases between them. Germline CDR1 and CDR2: SGHDN and FVKESK. CDR3 nucleotide sequence: TGTGCCAGCAGCCAAGGGGTCCTAGCGAAGGGAACAGATACGCAGTATTTT. Encoded protein: CASSQGVLAKGTDTQYF.

This clone showed up just a few times. J is TRBJ1-1 and V is TRBV23-1, with 9 positions matching TRBD1. TRBV23-1 is an ORF; its function is uncertain. The V and J ends lost 3 bases and 1 base, in that order; junction bases with no gene match: 6. This CDR3 has 16 residues. CDR3 protein: CASSQGQGGPNTEAFF. The DNA for the CDR3 is TGCGCCAGCAGTCAGGGACAGGGTGGCCCGAACACTGAAGCTTTCTTT.

The chain recombines TRBV19 with TRBJ2-6; D not certain. The germline gives CDR1 LNHDA, CDR2 SQIVND (reference sequence). CDR3 length equals 16 residues. V dropped 3 bases and J dropped 0 bases, with 9 bases sitting between them. The CDR3 DNA reads TGTGCCAGTAGTATGGCACGCTCCTCTGGGGCCAACGTCCTGACTTTC. It specifies CASSMARSSGANVLTF.

This sequence joins TRBV4-3 and TRBJ1-3, with D possibly being TRBD1 (5 bases). V lost 3 bases to trimming and J lost 4 bases, with 16 bases between them. The CDR3 is 16 amino acids. Per the germline V gene, CDR1 is LGHNA and CDR2 is YSLEER. The CDR3 sequence is CASSQSSAGSGNTIYF. CDR3 in DNA: TGCGCCAGCAGCCAGAGCTCCGCAGGGTCGGGAAACACCATATATTTT.

V usage is TRBV14 and J usage is TRBJ1-2; 11 positions agree with TRBD1. Per germline, CDR1 SGHDN and CDR2 FVKESK. J lost 4 bases, V lost 6 bases, and 7 bases had no gene match. This CDR3 contains 15 residues. The CDR3 sequence: CASRSGTGGIYGYTF. In DNA form, the CDR3 reads TGTGCCAGCAGGTCTGGGACAGGGGGTATCTATGGCTACACCTTC.

The chain uses TRBV7-9 and TRBJ2-2; no definite D call. Trimming removed 3 bases from V and 7 bases from J, with 15 bases in between. Germline-derived CDR1 and CDR2 are SEHNR and FQNEAQ (reference sequence). CDR3 length: 15 residues. In DNA, the CDR3 is TGTGCCAGCAGCTTTCATTACAGTTCAGGCGGGGAGCTGTTTTTT. Amino acid sequence: CASSFHYSSGGELFF.

The gene calls are TRBV9 and TRBJ1-1; D not certain. Germline CDR1 and CDR2: SGDLS and YYNGEE. The V end was cut by 2 bases, the J end by 1 base, with 6 bases between. The CDR3 length is 13 residues. CDR3 region: CASSVFKNTEAFF. The CDR3 DNA follows: TGTGCCAGCAGCGTGTTCAAGAACACTGAAGCTTTCTTT.

This rearrangement joins TRBV11-3 to TRBJ2-3, with a possible D match to TRBD2 (6 bases). This CDR3 contains 14 residues. CDR1 is SGHNT and CDR2 is YENEEA in the germline V gene. V lost 8 bases, J lost 3 bases, and 15 bases lay in between. The CDR3 DNA is TGTGCCAGCGCCCGCGGGGCGGAAACAGATACGCAGTATTTT. Translation gives CASARGAETDTQYF.

This chain connects TRBV28 to TRBJ2-4, with no clear D. Germline V CDR1 and CDR2: MDHEN, SYDVKM. Deletions cut 8 bases from V and 1 base from J, with 9 bases between. This CDR3 comprises 13 residues. In DNA, the CDR3 is TGTGCCAGCCAGAATACGGCCAAAAACATTCAGTACTTC. Translation gives CASQNTAKNIQYF.

The CDR3 DNA sequence: TGTGCCAGCAGCCCCACTACCCCCTACGAGCAGTACTTC. Translated: CASSPTTPYEQYF. The chain joins TRBV7-2 to TRBJ2-7, with D unresolved. Trimming took 5 bases from V and 2 from J, leaving 10 bases between them. Germline CDR1 SGHTA, CDR2 FQGNSA. The CDR3 sequence is 13 residues long.

The rearrangement joins TRBV9 to TRBJ1-4; 7 bases are shared with TRBD1. This CDR3 comprises 17 residues. Trimming at V came to 2 bases and at J to 0 bases, leaving 7 bases not matched to a gene. In germline, CDR1 is SGDLS, CDR2 YYNGEE. Written as DNA, the CDR3 is TGTGCCAGCAGCGTGGGACAGCATGTTCCAACTAATGAAAAACTGTTTTTT. Amino acids: CASSVGQHVPTNEKLFF.

The rearrangement uses TRBV4-2 and TRBJ2-5; tentative D call: TRBD2 (7 bases). The length of the CDR3 is 17 residues. Germline CDR1 reads LGHNA; CDR2 reads YNFKEQ. V lost 2 bases, J lost 4 bases, and 20 bases lay in between. In DNA, the CDR3 is TGTGCCAGCAGCCAAAGGGGGAGTGGGAGGGCCGGAGAGACCCAGTACTTC. It codes for CASSQRGSGRAGETQYF.

The table lists this clone with a few counts. J is TRBJ1-1 and V is TRBV2; D is unclear. The length of the CDR3 is 13 residues. Trimming took 8 bases from V and 5 from J, leaving 15 bases between them. CDR1 SNHLY and CDR2 FYNNEI come from the germline V gene. CDR3 nucleotides: TGTGCCAGCTCTTTAGTGAGGGATACTGAAGCTTTCTTT. Translating gives CASSLVRDTEAFF.